This T cell receptor (beta chain) came from a study of T cell changes during pregnancy in multiple sclerosis. Using immunoSEQ multiplex PCR, the repertoire was profiled, and TCRdb retains in-frame clones only, with some absent. Of roughly 58,000 clones in the sample, more than 90% were seen once. The CDR3 spans 13 residues. CDR1 is LGHNT, CDR2 FRNRAP, per germline. Trimming removed 6 bases at V and 6 bases at J, with 13 bases between. The sample in question was CD8+ T cells from peripheral blood mononuclear cells, obtained before pregnancy. The sequence came from a female donor with multiple sclerosis, enrolled in a pregnancy study. The chain links TRBV12-5 to TRBJ2-3; TRBD2 might be the D (5 bases). The CDR3 reads CASGPAGPDTQYF. For the CDR3, the DNA is TGTGCTAGTGGCCCCGCGGGTCCGGATACGCAGTATTTT.